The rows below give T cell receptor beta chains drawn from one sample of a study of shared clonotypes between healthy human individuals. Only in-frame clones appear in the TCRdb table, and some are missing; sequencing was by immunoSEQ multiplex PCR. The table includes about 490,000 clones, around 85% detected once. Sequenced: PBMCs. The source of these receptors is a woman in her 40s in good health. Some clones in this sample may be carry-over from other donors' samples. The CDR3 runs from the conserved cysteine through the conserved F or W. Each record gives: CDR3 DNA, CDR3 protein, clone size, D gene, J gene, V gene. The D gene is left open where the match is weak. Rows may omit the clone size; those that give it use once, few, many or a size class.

DNA: TGCGCCAGCAGCCCCGGTCCTCCCCCGGCGGGACAGCCCCAGCATTTT; CDR3: CASSPGPPPAGQPQHF; size: -; D: -; J: TRBJ1-5; V: TRBV4-1
DNA: TGTGCCACGGGACTAGCTCACAATGAGCAGTTCTTC; CDR3: CATGLAHNEQFF; size: -; D: TRBD2; J: TRBJ2-1; V: TRBV7-8
DNA: TGTGCCAGCAGCTCTGGAACGTTAACAGGAGGAAACACCATATATTTT; CDR3: CASSSGTLTGGNTIYF; size: few; D: -; J: TRBJ1-3; V: TRBV7-2
DNA: TGTGCCAGCAGACCCGAGCGGGATGGGGAGACCCAGTACTTC; CDR3: CASRPERDGETQYF; size: many; D: TRBD2; J: TRBJ2-5; V: TRBV5-4
DNA: TGTGCCAGCAGTTTACGGGGTTGGCGGGACAGCGGGGAGCTGTTTTTT; CDR3: CASSLRGWRDSGELFF; size: once; D: -; J: TRBJ2-2; V: TRBV27
DNA: TGTGCCAGCAGCATCCGACAGAACGAGCAGTACTTC; CDR3: CASSIRQNEQYF; size: -; D: -; J: TRBJ2-7; V: TRBV7-9
DNA: TGCAGTGCTACCGGCATTGGGACCCAGTACTTC; CDR3: CSATGIGTQYF; size: once; D: -; J: TRBJ2-5; V: TRBV20-1
DNA: TGTGCCAGCAGCCCCGGCGGAGGTAGCGGAGAGACCCAGTACTTC; CDR3: CASSPGGGSGETQYF; size: few; D: -; J: TRBJ2-5; V: TRBV5-6
DNA: TGCGCCAGCAGCTTGACCGGGACAGGTTCTAATGAAGAACTGTTTTTT; CDR3: CASSLTGTGSNEELFF; size: few; D: TRBD1; J: TRBJ1-4; V: TRBV5-1
DNA: TGTGCCAGCAGCTCTGCGGGAGGGTGGGATGAGCAGTTCTTC; CDR3: CASSSAGGWDEQFF; size: -; D: TRBD2; J: TRBJ2-1; V: TRBV7-9
DNA: TGTGCCAGCGCAGATGCAGGGACAGGGATACACGAGCAGTACTTC; CDR3: CASADAGTGIHEQYF; size: -; D: TRBD1; J: TRBJ2-7; V: TRBV28
DNA: TGTGCCAGCAGCTTGGGGAGGGGGAACTATGGCTACACCTTC; CDR3: CASSLGRGNYGYTF; size: -; D: -; J: TRBJ1-2; V: TRBV7-3
DNA: TGTGCCAGCAGTGACCGGGCGGACACCTACGAGCAGTACTTC; CDR3: CASSDRADTYEQYF; size: many; D: -; J: TRBJ2-7; V: TRBV2
DNA: TGTGCCACCAGTTTAAGACAGGGGGCGACGTACTTC; CDR3: CATSLRQGATYF; size: -; D: TRBD1; J: TRBJ2-7; V: TRBV28
DNA: TGTGCCAGCAGCTTAGGTGGCGGGAGGGGATATGAGCAGTTCTTC; CDR3: CASSLGGGRGYEQFF; size: -; D: TRBD2; J: TRBJ2-1; V: TRBV7-9
DNA: TGTGCCAGCAGTCTCGACTACACAGATACGCAGTATTTT; CDR3: CASSLDYTDTQYF; size: -; D: -; J: TRBJ2-3; V: TRBV25-1
DNA: TGTGCCACCAGCAGCCGGGACAGGCGATACAATGAGCAGTTCTTC; CDR3: CATSSRDRRYNEQFF; size: -; D: TRBD1; J: TRBJ2-1; V: TRBV15